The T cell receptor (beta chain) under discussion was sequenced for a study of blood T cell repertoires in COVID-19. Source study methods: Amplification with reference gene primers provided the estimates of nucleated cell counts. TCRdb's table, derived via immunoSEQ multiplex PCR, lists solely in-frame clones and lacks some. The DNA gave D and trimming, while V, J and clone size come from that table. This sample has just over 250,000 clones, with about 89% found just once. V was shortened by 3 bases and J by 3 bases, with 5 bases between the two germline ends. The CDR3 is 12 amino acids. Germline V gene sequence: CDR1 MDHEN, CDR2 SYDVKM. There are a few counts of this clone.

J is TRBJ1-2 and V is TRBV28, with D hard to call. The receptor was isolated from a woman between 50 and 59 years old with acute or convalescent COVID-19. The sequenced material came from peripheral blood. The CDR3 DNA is TGTGCCAGCAGTTTTAATTACTATGGCTACACCTTC. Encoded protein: CASSFNYYGYTF.